Shown below are 27 T cell receptor beta chains from a single sample sequenced in a study of identical twins. TCRdb processed the 5' RACE reads anew with MiXCR; each CDR3 protein has one entry. The sample consists of more than 1.5 million distinct CDR3 sequences, roughly 35% of them appearing once. Material: cord blood. The receptors come from a newborn girl in good health.

This clonotype was detected many times. This rearrangement joins TRBV7-2 to TRBJ2-1, with 10 bases aligning to TRBD2. V shed 0 bases and J 6 bases; nucleotides not matched to a gene: 2. Germline CDR1 reads SGHTA; CDR2 reads FQGNSA. The CDR3 totals 15 residues. CDR3: CASSLAASGSNEQFF. CDR3 in DNA: TGTGCCAGCAGCTTAGCGGCTAGCGGGAGCAATGAGCAGTTCTTC.

The chain carries TRBV4-2 and TRBJ1-5; D might be TRBD1 (6 bases). Trimming stripped 5 bases from V and 7 bases from J, with 15 bases between. This CDR3 has 14 residues. The V gene's germline CDR1 is LGHNA and CDR2 YNFKEQ. As DNA, the CDR3 is TGTGCCAGCAGCTACACCCAGGGGAGGCAGCCCCAGCATTTT. It translates to CASSYTQGRQPQHF.

Note on this clonotype: A read error may account for a junction end that differs from germline. The chain employs TRBV4-2 and TRBJ1-2; the D gene is possibly TRBD1 (6 bases). The germline V gene has CDR1 LGHNA and CDR2 YNFKEQ. The CDR3 spans 15 residues. CDR3 region: CASSQDRGHSYGHTF. DNA for the CDR3: TGTGCCAGCAGCCAAGATCGGGGGCATTCTTATGGCCACACCTTC.

The chain joins TRBV4-3 to TRBJ2-7, with D perhaps matching TRBD2 (5 bases). The CDR3 has 16 residues. The ends were cut back, 0 bases at V and 3 bases at J, with 15 bases in the middle. CDR1 LGHNA and CDR2 YSLEER come from the germline V gene. Here the CDR3 DNA reads TGCGCCAGCAGCCAAGACAGCCGTGAGGGCTTCTACGAGCAGTACTTC. It codes for CASSQDSREGFYEQYF.

The sample holds one count of this clonotype. This chain uses TRBV5-1 with TRBJ2-5; 9 bases are shared with TRBD2. Trimming removed 3 bases from V and 5 bases from J; junction bases left unmatched: 14. Germline CDR1 SGHRS, CDR2 YFSETQ. The CDR3 totals 17 residues. The CDR3 spells CASSSTGLASAPETQYF. Here the CDR3 DNA reads TGCGCCAGCAGCTCAACCGGACTAGCGAGCGCCCCGGAGACCCAGTACTTC.

This chain uses TRBV12-3 or TRBV12-4 with TRBJ2-2; no reliable D call. Trimming removed 6 bases at V and 0 bases at J, with 17 bases between. The CDR3 is made up of 17 amino acids. CDR3 region: CASSSYYWNANTGELFF. Written as DNA, the CDR3 is TGTGCCAGCAGCTCCTATTACTGGAATGCGAACACCGGGGAGCTGTTTTTT.

The gene calls are TRBV4-2 and TRBJ2-2, with 11 bases that match TRBD1. The CDR3 extends over 16 amino acids. The ends lost 4 bases at V and 7 bases at J; junction bases unmatched: 8. Germline-derived CDR1 and CDR2 are LGHNA and YNFKEQ. The CDR3 protein is CASSPRTGGIGGELFF. The CDR3 DNA is TGTGCCAGCAGCCCGCGGACAGGGGGCATCGGCGGGGAGCTGTTTTTT.

The gene calls are TRBV3-1 and TRBJ2-7; 7 bases fit TRBD2. The V segment lost 2 bases and the J segment 7 bases; nucleotides outside the gene matches: 11. The length of the CDR3 is 15 residues. CDR1 and CDR2 (germline): LGHDT, YNNKEL (reference sequence). This CDR3 is CASSQLLASNNEQYF. For the CDR3, the DNA is TGTGCCAGCAGCCAATTACTAGCGTCCAACAATGAGCAGTACTTC.

The chain links TRBV12-3 or TRBV12-4 to TRBJ1-2; D is possibly TRBD1 (5 bases). The CDR3 covers 14 residues. V was clipped by 6 bases and J by 3 bases, with 14 bases between them. This CDR3 reads CASSPLRGDYGYTF. In DNA form, the CDR3 reads TGTGCCAGCAGCCCCCTTCGGGGGGACTATGGCTACACCTTC.

A few counts support this clonotype. The CDR3 DNA follows: TGTGCCAGCAGTGAAGGGAAAACTAACAGGTACAATCAGCCCCAGCATTTT. Translated: CASSEGKTNRYNQPQHF. J is TRBJ1-5 and V is TRBV6-1, with D tentatively TRBD1 (5 bases). The CDR3 spans 17 residues. CDR1 is MNHNS, CDR2 SASEGT, per germline. Trimming removed 1 base at V and 3 bases at J, with 16 bases between.

This rearrangement joins TRBV4-2 to TRBJ2-1, with 7 positions matching TRBD2. This CDR3 is built from 14 residues. V dropped 4 bases and J dropped 8; count of bases not matched to a gene: 8. The germline V gene encodes CDR1 LGHNA and CDR2 YNFKEQ. CDR3 in DNA: TGTGCCAGCAGCCCCCGGGACTATGGCCATGAGCAGTTCTTC. Translated: CASSPRDYGHEQFF.

J is TRBJ2-1 and V is TRBV7-9; 7 bases agree with TRBD1. Germline values: CDR1 SEHNR, CDR2 FQNEAQ (reference sequence). The CDR3 consists of 16 residues. Unmatched junction bases numbered 11, after V lost 4 bases and J lost 5 bases. This chain's CDR3 is CASSYQPGQPHNEQFF. The CDR3 nucleotides are TGTGCCAGCAGCTACCAACCGGGACAGCCGCACAATGAGCAGTTCTTC.

The chain's CDR3 is CATSRDRVPGANVLTF. The CDR3 DNA reads TGTGCCACCAGCAGAGACAGGGTCCCTGGGGCCAACGTCCTGACTTTC. This chain uses TRBV15 with TRBJ2-6, with D possibly matching TRBD1 (5 bases). CDR3 size: 16 residues. V dropped 0 bases and J dropped 2 bases, with 8 bases sitting between them. Germline assignment: CDR1 LNHNV and CDR2 YYDKDF (reference sequence).

This clonotype has more than one count but fewer than ten. J is TRBJ1-2 and V is TRBV24-1, with 7 positions matching TRBD1. V lost 2 bases to trimming and J lost 7 bases; unmatched junction nucleotides: 0. The germline V gene has CDR1 KGHDR and CDR2 SFDVKD. This CDR3 spans 12 amino acids. For the CDR3, the DNA is TGTGCCACCAGTGATTACAGGGGTGGCTACACCTTC. This translates into CATSDYRGGYTF.

J is TRBJ2-3 and V is TRBV20-1; TRBD2 matches at 9 bases. This CDR3 has 15 residues. Per the germline V gene, CDR1 is DFQATT and CDR2 is SNEGSKA (reference sequence). V lost 3 bases, J lost 3 bases, and 7 bases stayed unmatched. The CDR3 DNA reads as TGCAGTGCTAGTGGAGTCGCGGGAGGGACAGATACGCAGTATTTT. Protein: CSASGVAGGTDTQYF.

The CDR3: CASSRRQDYEQYF. DNA for the CDR3: TGTGCCAGCAGCCGCCGACAGGACTACGAGCAGTACTTC. This chain connects TRBV3-1 to TRBJ2-7; tentatively, D is TRBD1 (6 bases). CDR1 is LGHDT, CDR2 YNNKEL, per germline (reference sequence). V lost 4 bases, J lost 3 bases, and 10 bases lay in between. CDR3 length: 13 amino acids.

The V call is TRBV25-1, the J call TRBJ1-2; the match to TRBD1 covers 7 bases. V lost 2 bases and J lost 6; bases outside the gene matches: 9. Germline V CDR1 and CDR2: MGHDK, SYGVNS. The CDR3 sequence is 15 residues long. The DNA for the CDR3 is TGTGCCAGCAGTGAACCCTGGGCAGGGGGGGATGGCTACACCTTC. As protein: CASSEPWAGGDGYTF.

In its sample, this clonotype was seen a few times. The rearrangement joins TRBV27 to TRBJ2-5; D perhaps matches TRBD1 (6 bases). The CDR3 is 17 amino acids. V lost 4 bases and J 11 bases, leaving 29 bases between the germline ends. Germline V gene data show CDR1 as MNHEY and CDR2 as SMNVEV (reference sequence). For the CDR3, the DNA is TGTGCCAGCAGTTCGCTTTCAACAGGGCTAGTTAGCAATGAGCAGTACTTC. As protein: CASSSLSTGLVSNEQYF.

This sequence joins TRBV5-1 and TRBJ2-1; 8 bases line up with TRBD2. The DNA end favors TRBJ2-7, so the J call may be wrong. Germline V CDR1 and CDR2: SGHRS, YFSETQ. The CDR3 sequence is 15 residues long. CDR3 sequence reads: CASSLTSAAYNEQYF. The CDR3 region has the DNA TGCGCCAGCAGCCTGACTAGCGCGGCCTACAATGAGCAGTACTTC.

This sequence joins TRBV6-2 or TRBV6-3 and TRBJ2-7; the match to TRBD1 covers 10 bases. The CDR3 runs 14 residues. V dropped 6 bases and J dropped 6; count of bases not matched to a gene: 8. CDR1 and CDR2 (germline): MNHEY, SVGEGT. The CDR3 bases are TGTGCCAGCAGACGGGGACAGGGGATTTCCGAGCAGTACTTC. Encoded protein: CASRRGQGISEQYF.

The CDR3 spells CASTPRPQHF. The CDR3 DNA reads as TGTGCCAGCACCCCCCGGCCCCAGCATTTT. The rearrangement uses TRBV6-8 and TRBJ1-5; the D is unclear. Germline V gene lookup returns CDR1 MNHGY and CDR2 SAAAGT. V shed 7 bases and J shed 9 bases, with 7 bases lying between them. The CDR3 contains 10 residues.

The V and J genes are TRBV20-1 and TRBJ1-2, with 8 bases identical to TRBD1. There are 13 residues in the CDR3. CDR1 is DFQATT and CDR2 is SNEGSKA in the germline V gene (reference sequence). V shed 3 bases, J shed 4 bases, and the junction held 4 bases outside the gene matches. The CDR3 spells CSASEGQAYGYTF. CDR3 nucleotide sequence: TGCAGTGCTAGTGAGGGACAGGCCTATGGCTACACCTTC.

V is TRBV12-3 or TRBV12-4 and J is TRBJ1-3; D ambiguous. V was clipped by 6 bases and J by 0 bases, with 6 bases between them. CDR3 length equals 13 residues. The chain's CDR3 is CASRYNSGNTIYF. CDR3 sequence (DNA): TGTGCCAGCAGGTATAACTCTGGAAACACCATATATTTT.

The chain joins TRBV7-2 to TRBJ2-1; 10 bases match TRBD2. V shed 5 bases, J shed 4 bases, and the junction held 8 bases outside the gene matches. From germline, CDR1 is SGHTA and CDR2 FQGNSA. This CDR3 is built from 16 residues. The CDR3 DNA is TGTGCCAGCAGCCCCGAATTAGCGGGGGGTTACAATGAGCAGTTCTTC. This encodes CASSPELAGGYNEQFF.

The V and J genes are TRBV12-3 or TRBV12-4 and TRBJ2-4, with D hard to call. The V and J ends lost 7 bases and 7 bases respectively, with 8 bases between them. There are 11 residues in the CDR3. CDR3 sequence: CASKIGNIQYF. The CDR3 DNA is TGTGCCAGCAAGATTGGGAACATTCAGTACTTC.

A note on this clonotype: One junction end disagrees with the germline gene, perhaps due to a read error. The rearrangement uses TRBV12-3 or TRBV12-4 and TRBJ2-3; no definite D call. This CDR3 is 14 amino acids long. The CDR3 DNA reads TGTGCCATCAGTTTAGCTGCCGGCACAGATACGCAGTATTTT. Translating it yields CAISLAAGTDTQYF.

V gene TRBV2 combines with J gene TRBJ2-1; D is possibly TRBD2 (6 bases). Trimming shortened V by 10 bases and J by 0 bases, and 22 bases separated the two germline ends. Germline V gene lookup returns CDR1 SNHLY and CDR2 FYNNEI. This CDR3 is built from 17 residues. This CDR3 is CATPPPYRESSYNEQFF. As DNA, the CDR3 is TGTGCCACACCGCCCCCGTACCGGGAGAGCTCCTACAATGAGCAGTTCTTC.